The present entry profiles one TCR beta chain with its context. Generated by immunoSEQ multiplex PCR, the TCRdb table keeps only in-frame clones and is missing some. Of some 450,000 clones detected, around 91% appear once; the ten largest clones hold less than 5.5%. The data stem from a study of Ad26.COV2.S vaccination and SARS-CoV-2 variants. Treatment meaning: around 19 received Ad26.COV2.S at low or high dose, single or two shots; five or six received placebo; per-sample allocation not given. Sampling occurred on day 63 after the first vaccine or placebo injection. The CDR3 is 14 amino acids. Per the germline V gene, CDR1 is MDHEN and CDR2 is SYDVKM. V dropped 3 bases and J dropped 2 bases, with 11 bases sitting between them.

This specimen was peripheral blood, taken in a trial of Ad26.COV2.S vaccine versus placebo. The chain has TRBV28 and TRBJ2-7; a weak D match, TRBD2 (6 bases). This TCR was recovered from a person aged 18-60 years who received the Ad26.COV2.S COVID-19 vaccine or a placebo. The CDR3 spells CASSFKGRTYEQYF. CDR3 nucleotide sequence: TGTGCCAGCAGTTTTAAGGGGAGGACCTACGAGCAGTACTTC.